This T cell receptor (beta chain) was recovered during a study of blood T cell repertoires in COVID-19. Study-wide context: In each case, the material was cDNA or gDNA derived from T cells, B-cell-depleted T cells, or PBMCs.

Profiled with immunoSEQ multiplex PCR; TCRdb holds only in-frame clones, not every one. Among under 250,000 clones, more than 75% were seen once, and the ten largest hold about 9.9%. The CDR3 consists of 18 residues. The germline gives CDR1 SEHNR, CDR2 FQNEAQ (reference sequence). The germline V and J ends were trimmed by 4 bases and 4 bases, with 23 bases remaining between them. The material sequenced was peripheral blood. The chain uses TRBV7-9 and TRBJ2-1, with TRBD2 as a possible D gene (6 bases). The clonotype originates from a man in his forties or fifties with COVID-19, enrolled during active disease. CDR3 sequence (DNA): TGTGCCAGCAGCTCCGTGGGTGGGACTGGGAGCCCATACAATGAGCAGTTCTTC. It yields the protein CASSSVGGTGSPYNEQFF.